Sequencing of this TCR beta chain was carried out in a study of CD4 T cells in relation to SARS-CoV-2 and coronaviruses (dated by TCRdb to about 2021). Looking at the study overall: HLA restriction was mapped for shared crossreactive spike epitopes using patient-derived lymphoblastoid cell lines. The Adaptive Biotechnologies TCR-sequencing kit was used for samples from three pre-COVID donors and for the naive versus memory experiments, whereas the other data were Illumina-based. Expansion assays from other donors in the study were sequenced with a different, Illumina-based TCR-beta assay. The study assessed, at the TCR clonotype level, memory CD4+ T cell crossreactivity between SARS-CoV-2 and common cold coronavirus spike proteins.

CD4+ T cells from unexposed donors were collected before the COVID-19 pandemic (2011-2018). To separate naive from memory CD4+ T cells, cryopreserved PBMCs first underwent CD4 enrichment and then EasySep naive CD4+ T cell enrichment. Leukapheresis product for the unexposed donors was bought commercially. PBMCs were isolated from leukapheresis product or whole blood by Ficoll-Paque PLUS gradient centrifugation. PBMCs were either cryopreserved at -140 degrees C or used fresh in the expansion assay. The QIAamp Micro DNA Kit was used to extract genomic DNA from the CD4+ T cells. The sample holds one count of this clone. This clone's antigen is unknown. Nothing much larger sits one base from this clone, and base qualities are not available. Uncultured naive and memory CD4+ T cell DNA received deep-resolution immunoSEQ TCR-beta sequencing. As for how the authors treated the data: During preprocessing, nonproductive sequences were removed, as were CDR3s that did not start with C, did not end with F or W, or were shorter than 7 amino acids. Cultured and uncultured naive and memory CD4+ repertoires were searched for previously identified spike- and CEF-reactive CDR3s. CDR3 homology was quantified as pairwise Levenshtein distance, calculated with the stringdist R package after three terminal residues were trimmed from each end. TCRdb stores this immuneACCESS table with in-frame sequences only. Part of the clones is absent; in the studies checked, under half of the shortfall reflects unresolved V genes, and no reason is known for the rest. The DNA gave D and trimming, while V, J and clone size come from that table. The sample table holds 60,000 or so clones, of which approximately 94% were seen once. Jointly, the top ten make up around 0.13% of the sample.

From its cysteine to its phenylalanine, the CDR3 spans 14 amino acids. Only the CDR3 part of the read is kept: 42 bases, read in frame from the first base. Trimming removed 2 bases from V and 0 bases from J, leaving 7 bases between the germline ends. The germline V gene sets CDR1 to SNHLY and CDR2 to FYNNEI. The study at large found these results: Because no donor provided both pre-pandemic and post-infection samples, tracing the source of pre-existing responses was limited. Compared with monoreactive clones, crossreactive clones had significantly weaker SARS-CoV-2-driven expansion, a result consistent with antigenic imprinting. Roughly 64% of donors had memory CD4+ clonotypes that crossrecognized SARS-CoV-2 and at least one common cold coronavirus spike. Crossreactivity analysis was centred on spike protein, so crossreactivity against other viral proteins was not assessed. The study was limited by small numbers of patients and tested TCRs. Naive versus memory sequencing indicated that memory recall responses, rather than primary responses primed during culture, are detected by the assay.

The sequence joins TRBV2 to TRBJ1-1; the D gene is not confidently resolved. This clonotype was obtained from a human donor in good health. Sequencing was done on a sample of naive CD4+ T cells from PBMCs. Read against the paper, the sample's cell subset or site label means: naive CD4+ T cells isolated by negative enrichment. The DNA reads TGTGCCAGCAGTGAAAATGGAATGAACACTGAAGCTTTCTTT. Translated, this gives CASSENGMNTEAFF.